This TCR beta chain comes out of a study of human T cells and chemical hapten exposure. The study's findings and limits: PT1 expanded TCR counts and patch test score correlated positively.

Trimming removed 3 bases from V and 5 bases from J, with 11 bases in between. CDR3 length equals 13 residues. The germline gives CDR1 MDHEN, CDR2 SYDVKM. Points on this clonotype: No antigen is known for it.

Individual cDNA molecules had unique molecular identifiers attached to them by the library. TCRdb called the RACE reads again in MiXCR, with one record for every CDR3 protein. The table includes roughly 90,000 distinct CDR3 sequences, approximately 10% detected once. This sample's time point: patch test 3, about 24 weeks after DPC sensitization. Described treatment: therapeutic diphenylcyclopropenone sensitization with weekly scalp DPC. Non-pregnant alopecia patients aged 18 to 70, suitable for DPC therapy. The sequence derives from a woman aged 25 to 45 with alopecia areata. Some clones in this sample may be carry-over from other donors' samples. The input for sequencing was whole blood, taken in connection with sensitization to the hapten diphenylcyclopropenone (DPC). The genes are TRBV28 and TRBJ2-7; D unclear. For the CDR3, the DNA is TGTGCCAGCAGTTTGAGACAACTGAACGAGCAGTACTTC. This sequence encodes CASSLRQLNEQYF.